This T cell receptor (beta chain) is drawn from a study of shared clonotypes between healthy human individuals. The study, taken as a whole, reports: Only blood samples were collected, and tissue repertoires likely differ.

Trimming removed 3 bases at V and 7 bases at J, with 7 bases between. The CDR3 is 11 amino acids. Per germline, CDR1 LGHNA and CDR2 YNFKEQ. Positively selected for CCR7, the CD45RO-negative cells used as naive CD8 cells excluded terminally differentiated effector memory CD45RA+ cells. Each sample came from a Caucasian adult donor living in Nashville, Tennessee. A word on this clone: Its matching antigen is unknown.

It was across several immunoSEQ plates that each subset's genomic DNA was evenly split. The input for sorted-subset replicate PCRs was approximately 210 ng DNA, some 30,000 T cell genomes. Profiled with immunoSEQ multiplex PCR; TCRdb holds only in-frame clones, not every one. The data hold hundreds of thousands of clones, with approximately 96% observed a single time. The sequencing sample was made of naive CD8+ T cells sorted from blood. The chain employs TRBV4-2 and TRBJ2-7, with D possibly TRBD2 on 5 matching bases. This receptor was taken from a woman aged 25 to 39 in good health. CDR3 region: CASSQGSEQYF. As DNA, the CDR3 is TGTGCCAGCAGCCAGGGGAGTGAGCAGTACTTC.